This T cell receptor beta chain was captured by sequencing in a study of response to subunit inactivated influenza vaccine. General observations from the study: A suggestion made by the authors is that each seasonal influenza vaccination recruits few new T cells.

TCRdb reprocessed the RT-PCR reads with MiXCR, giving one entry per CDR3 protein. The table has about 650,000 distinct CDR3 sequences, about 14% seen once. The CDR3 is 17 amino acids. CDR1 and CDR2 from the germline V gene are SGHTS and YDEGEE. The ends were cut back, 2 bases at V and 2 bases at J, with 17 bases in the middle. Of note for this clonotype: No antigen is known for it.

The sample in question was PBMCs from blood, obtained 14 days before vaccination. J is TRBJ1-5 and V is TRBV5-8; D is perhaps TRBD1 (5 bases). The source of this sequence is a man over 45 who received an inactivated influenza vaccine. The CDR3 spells CASSLLSLGGGNQPQHF. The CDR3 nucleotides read TGTGCCAGCAGCTTATTATCTCTGGGAGGGGGCAATCAGCCCCAGCATTTT.